Listed here are 27 T cell receptor beta chains from one sample, sequenced in a study of T cells in Graves' hyperthyroidism and ophthalmopathy. RNA transcripts yielded amplified TCR beta CDR3 regions. A first-round RT-PCR of the TCR CDR3 used the HTBI primer set. Using its own MiXCR run on the multiplex PCR reads, TCRdb lists one record per CDR3 protein. Seen here are more than 550,000 distinct CDR3 sequences, around 15% observed once, and the top ten hold about 14%. Source material: blood. The receptors originated from a man over 45 with Graves' hyperthyroidism.

The V gene is TRBV30, the J gene TRBJ1-3, with D hard to call. CDR1 is GTSNPN and CDR2 is SVGIG in the germline V gene (reference sequence). The germline V and J ends were trimmed by 5 bases and 3 bases, with 8 bases remaining between them. CDR3 length: 12 amino acids. In nucleotides, the CDR3 is TGTGCCTGGGAGACAAGTGGAAACACCATATATTTT. Residues: CAWETSGNTIYF.

In its sample, this clonotype was seen many times. The chain couples TRBV29-1 to TRBJ2-1; D might be TRBD2 (7 bases). Per the germline V gene, CDR1 is SQVTM and CDR2 is ANQGSEA. Deletions cut 7 bases from V and 9 bases from J, with 31 bases between. The CDR3 consists of 17 residues. The chain's CDR3 is CSAPGGGRLGAGFEQFF. Written as DNA, the CDR3 is TGCAGCGCGCCGGGCGGCGGGAGATTGGGGGCAGGTTTTGAGCAGTTCTTC.

The chain couples TRBV5-1 to TRBJ2-1; D gene uncertain. The CDR3 is 14 residues long. Germline V gene sequence: CDR1 SGHRS, CDR2 YFSETQ. The ends were cut back, 4 bases at V and 5 bases at J, with 13 bases in the middle. The CDR3 region has the DNA TGCGCCAGCAGCATACACCGAGCTGACAATGAGCAGTTCTTC. Translating gives CASSIHRADNEQFF. The complete variable domain, with remaining parts taken from reference TRBV5-1 and TRBJ2-1, reads KAGVTQTPRYLIKTRGQQVTLSCSPISGHRSVSWYQQTPGQGLQFLFEYFSETQRNKGNFPGRFSGRQFSNSRSEMNVSTLELGDSALYLCASSIHRADNEQFFGPGTRLTVL.

The table lists this clonotype with a few counts. The chain couples TRBV4-3 to TRBJ2-1; D could derive from TRBD1 or TRBD2 (6 bases each). This CDR3 comprises 15 residues. Germline V gene sequence: CDR1 LGHNA, CDR2 YSLEER. Trimming stripped 4 bases from V and 0 bases from J, with 10 bases between. The CDR3: CASSPGAISYNEQFF. CDR3 sequence (DNA): TGCGCCAGCAGCCCGGGGGCTATCTCCTACAATGAGCAGTTCTTC.

This clonotype was seen many times. The chain is built from TRBV7-2 and TRBJ2-1; maybe TRBD1 (5 bases). V was pared by 4 bases and J by 9 bases, with 16 bases between. The CDR3 extends over 14 amino acids. CDR1 SGHTA and CDR2 FQGNSA come from the germline V gene. As DNA, the CDR3 is TGTGCCAGCAGCTACCCATCGTTGGGGCTTGAGCAGTTCTTC. This codes for CASSYPSLGLEQFF.

The sample holds a few counts of this clonotype. This sequence joins TRBV19 and TRBJ2-1, with D possibly being TRBD1 or TRBD2 (5 bases each). Trimming took 1 base from V and 5 from J, leaving 12 bases between them. Germline V gene data show CDR1 as LNHDA and CDR2 as SQIVND (reference sequence). This CDR3 is built from 15 residues. This CDR3 reads CASSIGDHPHNEQFF. The CDR3 nucleotides read TGTGCCAGTAGTATAGGGGACCACCCCCACAATGAGCAGTTCTTC.

This clonotype was counted a single time. This clone may be a read error of a much larger clone one base away. The chain carries TRBV27 and TRBJ2-7, with a weak D call TRBD2 (5 bases). In germline, CDR1 is MNHEY, CDR2 SMNVEV (reference sequence). The V end was cut by 0 bases, the J end by 3 bases, with 12 bases between. The CDR3 covers 15 residues. CDR3 DNA: TGTGCCAGCAGTTTATCGGGCCGGAGGTACTACGAGCAGTACTTC. Translation gives CASSLSGRRYYEQYF.

In its sample, this clonotype was seen many times. This chain uses TRBV28 with TRBJ2-1, with 16 positions matching TRBD2. J was trimmed by 6 bases and V by 3 bases; bases with no gene match: 2. Germline CDR1 is MDHEN and CDR2 is SYDVKM. The CDR3 runs 16 residues. CDR3 in amino acids: CASSLGLAGGPNEQFF. The CDR3 DNA reads as TGTGCCAGCAGTTTGGGACTAGCGGGAGGGCCCAATGAGCAGTTCTTC.

CDR3 loop: CAWSSGFSQPQHF. In nucleotides, the CDR3 is TGTGCCTGGAGTTCGGGGTTCTCTCAGCCCCAGCATTTT. V usage is TRBV30 and J usage is TRBJ1-5; no clear D. CDR1 and CDR2 from the germline V gene are GTSNPN and SVGIG (reference sequence). The length of the CDR3 is 13 residues. V dropped 2 bases and J dropped 6 bases, with 11 bases sitting between them.

This clonotype was observed a few times. The chain is built from TRBV7-6 and TRBJ2-2; no reliable D call. This CDR3 contains 18 residues. Germline CDR1 reads SGHVS; CDR2 reads FNYEAQ. Trimming took 4 bases from V and 2 from J, leaving 20 bases between them. The CDR3 bases are TGTGCCAGCAGCTCATGGCTGGTGGCTAGAGAAAACACCGGGGAGCTGTTTTTT. Protein product: CASSSWLVARENTGELFF.

This clonotype occurred many times. The CDR3 is CATSRVLAALSTDTQYF. The DNA of the CDR3 is TGTGCCACCAGCAGAGTTCTGGCGGCCCTCAGCACAGATACGCAGTATTTT. The chain recombines TRBV15 with TRBJ2-3; no definite D call. Germline assignment: CDR1 LNHNV and CDR2 YYDKDF (reference sequence). This CDR3 is built from 17 residues. V was pared by 1 base and J by 0 bases, with 14 bases between.

As for this clonotype: A junction boundary mismatches the germline segment, possibly from a read error. The chain joins TRBV19 to TRBJ2-1; D perhaps matches TRBD2 (5 bases). CDR1 is LNHDA and CDR2 is SQIVND in the germline V gene (reference sequence). CDR3 length: 15 amino acids. This CDR3 is CASSIRTLSYNEQFF. The CDR3 bases are TGTGCCAGCAGTATTAGGACTCTTAGTTACAATGAGCAGTTCTTC.

This clonotype was detected ten times or more. The chain is built from TRBV15 and TRBJ2-3, with TRBD2 identical over 8 bases. The CDR3 contains 18 residues. Germline loops: CDR1 LNHNV, CDR2 YYDKDF (reference sequence). V lost 0 bases, J lost 3 bases, and 11 bases stayed unmatched. CDR3 in amino acids: CATSRDWIREGRTDTQYF. The DNA of the CDR3 is TGTGCCACCAGCAGAGATTGGATCCGGGAGGGCCGTACAGATACGCAGTATTTT.

The rearrangement uses TRBV2 and TRBJ2-7; TRBD1 agrees at 9 bases. The V and J ends lost 6 bases and 2 bases, in that order; junction bases with no gene match: 5. Germline V gene sequence: CDR1 SNHLY, CDR2 FYNNEI. There are 14 residues in the CDR3. Written as DNA, the CDR3 is TGTGCCAGCAGGGACAGGGGACAGCCCTACGAGCAGTACTTC. Its protein is CASRDRGQPYEQYF. Full variable domain (remainder filled in from reference TRBV2 and TRBJ2-7): EPEVTQTPSHQVTQMGQEVILRCVPISNHLYFYWYRQILGQKVEFLVSFYNNEISEKSEIFDDQFSVERPDGSNFTLKIRSTKLEDSAMYFCASRDRGQPYEQYFGPGTRLTVT.

In its sample, this clonotype was seen many times. This chain joins TRBV2 and TRBJ2-7; no definite D call. Germline CDR1 and CDR2: SNHLY and FYNNEI. The CDR3 is 14 amino acids. V lost 0 bases to trimming and J lost 1 base, with 7 bases between them. The CDR3 DNA is TGTGCCAGCAGTGAAGCGTGGGGATCCTACGAGCAGTACTTC. Its translation is CASSEAWGSYEQYF.

Many counts were recorded for this clonotype. The chain carries TRBV27 and TRBJ2-3; a weak D match, TRBD1 (6 bases). The germline V gene encodes CDR1 MNHEY and CDR2 SMNVEV (reference sequence). The CDR3 covers 18 residues. V was cut by 2 bases and J by 0 bases, with 18 bases left in between. The CDR3 nucleotides are TGTGCCAGCAGTTTAAAGGGGGAACTCGTCTTTAGCACAGATACGCAGTATTTT. Amino acids: CASSLKGELVFSTDTQYF.

Only a few counts were recorded for this clonotype. The rearrangement links TRBV30 to TRBJ2-7, with unresolved D. There are 13 residues in the CDR3. V was pared by 1 base and J by 0 bases, with 7 bases between. Germline CDR1 reads GTSNPN; CDR2 reads SVGIG (reference sequence). The CDR3 here is CAWSGAGSYEQYF. In nucleotides, the CDR3 is TGTGCCTGGAGTGGGGCAGGCTCCTACGAGCAGTACTTC. Together with reference TRBV30 and TRBJ2-7, the CDR3 gives the full variable domain: SQTIHQWPATLVQPVGSPLSLECTVEGTSNPNLYWYRQAAGRGLQLLFYSVGIGQISSEVPQNLSASRPQDRQFILSSKKLLLSDSGFYLCAWSGAGSYEQYFGPGTRLTVT.

The chain employs TRBV19 and TRBJ2-1, with 7 nucleotides matching TRBD1. The CDR3 sequence is 15 residues long. Germline CDR1 LNHDA, CDR2 SQIVND (reference sequence). V lost 1 base to trimming and J lost 3 bases; unmatched junction nucleotides: 3. Here the CDR3 reads CASSIGRGNYNEQFF. The CDR3 region has the DNA TGTGCCAGTAGTATAGGCAGGGGGAACTACAATGAGCAGTTCTTC.

This clonotype was recorded many times. The chain joins TRBV10-3 to TRBJ1-1, with 7 bases matching TRBD1. Germline lookup yields CDR1 ENHRY and CDR2 SYGVKD. V lost 4 bases, J lost 7 bases, and 9 bases stayed unmatched. The CDR3 is 14 amino acids. CDR3 protein: CAISGQGHLGEAFF. The CDR3, as DNA: TGTGCCATCAGTGGACAGGGCCATTTGGGTGAAGCTTTCTTT.

The chain couples TRBV9 to TRBJ2-7, with 11 bases identical to TRBD1. J lost 3 bases, V lost 7 bases, and 6 bases had no gene match. The CDR3 runs to 14 residues. CDR1 is SGDLS and CDR2 is YYNGEE in the germline V gene. CDR3 DNA: TGTGCCAGCGGGCCGGGACAGGGGGACTACGAGCAGTACTTC. Its protein product is CASGPGQGDYEQYF.

The genes are TRBV20-1 and TRBJ2-7; TRBD2 matches 12 bases. V gave up 3 bases and J gave up 5 bases; unmatched junction bases: 5. Germline V gives CDR1 DFQATT, CDR2 SNEGSKA (reference sequence). The CDR3 length is 14 residues. The CDR3 protein is CSARTSGSVHEQYF. The DNA of the CDR3 is TGCAGTGCTAGGACTAGCGGGAGTGTCCACGAGCAGTACTTC.

For this clonotype: Possible read error: a much larger clone is one base away. The genes are TRBV30 and TRBJ2-1; 11 bases line up with TRBD2. CDR1 and CDR2 from the germline V gene are GTSNPN and SVGIG (reference sequence). This CDR3 comprises 18 residues. V trimming: 0 bases; J trimming: 3 bases; junction bases outside the gene matches: 10. CDR3 region: CAWSVKLAGGRYYNEQFF. Here the CDR3 DNA reads TGTGCCTGGAGTGTGAAGCTAGCGGGAGGACGATACTACAATGAGCAGTTCTTC.

This clonotype has at least ten counts. The chain uses TRBV24-1 and TRBJ2-7, with D perhaps matching TRBD1 (6 bases). The CDR3 sequence is 12 residues long. V lost 7 bases, J lost 1 base, and 7 bases lay in between. The germline V gene has CDR1 KGHDR and CDR2 SFDVKD. DNA for the CDR3: TGTGCCACCAGGGACAGTTCCTACGAGCAGTACTTC. The encoded protein is CATRDSSYEQYF.

The chain uses TRBV6-5 and TRBJ2-7; D not certain. CDR1 MNHEY and CDR2 SVGAGI come from the germline V gene. V was clipped by 2 bases and J by 6 bases, with 11 bases between them. CDR3 size: 13 residues. DNA for the CDR3: TGTGCCAGCAGTTACATTGCCGGTGCCGAGCAGTACTTC. Its translation: CASSYIAGAEQYF.

This clonotype was counted ten times or more. The gene calls are TRBV28 and TRBJ2-5; D is unresolved. In germline, CDR1 is MDHEN, CDR2 SYDVKM. Trimming pared 5 bases from V and 1 base from J, leaving 11 bases between. This CDR3 is built from 14 residues. The CDR3 is CASSISAFQETQYF. As DNA, the CDR3 is TGTGCCAGCAGTATCTCGGCCTTCCAAGAGACCCAGTACTTC.

This clonotype has at least ten counts. The gene calls are TRBV11-2 and TRBJ1-3, with TRBD1 matching over 9 bases. Germline V gene sequence: CDR1 SGHAT, CDR2 FQNNGV. Losses at the gene ends were 6 bases for V and 6 bases for J; bases not matched to a gene: 9. This CDR3 spans 15 amino acids. DNA for the CDR3: TGTGCCAGCAGTCCGCCGGGACAGGGTGTAAACACCATATATTTT. Its translation: CASSPPGQGVNTIYF. Full variable domain (remainder filled in from reference TRBV11-2 and TRBJ1-3): EAGVAQSPRYKIIEKRQSVAFWCNPISGHATLYWYQQILGQGPKLLIQFQNNGVVDDSQLPKDRFSAERLKGVDSTLKIQPAKLEDSAVYLCASSPPGQGVNTIYFGEGSWLTVV.

This clonotype was observed at least ten times. The chain recombines TRBV12-3 or TRBV12-4 with TRBJ2-3; D may be TRBD2 (6 bases). Trimming took 1 base from V and 3 from J, leaving 8 bases between them. There are 14 residues in the CDR3. CDR3 DNA sequence: TGTGCCAGCAGTTTAGTGGCGGGAACAGATACGCAGTATTTT. Protein: CASSLVAGTDTQYF.